The rows below give T cell receptor beta chains drawn from one sample of a study of TIL therapy for anti-PD-1-resistant metastatic lung cancer. TCRdb's copy holds only in-frame clones and misses some; the assay was immunoSEQ multiplex PCR. This sample has approximately 40,000 clones; around 79% occur once, and the top ten carry under 7.5%. The sample consisted of blood, taken at baseline. All receptors derive from a person aged 25 to 85 with non-small cell lung cancer. The CDR3 runs from the conserved cysteine through the conserved F or W. A D gene is named only where the DNA matches it firmly. Expanded clones are given a class, and other clones once, few, many or no size at all.

size	D	J	V	DNA	CDR3
few	TRBD2	TRBJ2-2	TRBV19	TGTGCCAGTAGTTCGGGACTAGCGGGGTTCGGCGGGGAGCTGTTTTTT	CASSSGLAGFGGELFF
few	-	TRBJ1-1	TRBV4-3	TGCGCCAGCAGCCTAGAAGACGGGGGCACTGAAGCTTTCTTT	CASSLEDGGTEAFF
-	-	TRBJ2-1	TRBV28	TGTGCCAGCAGTTTACGGTACGACGGGATAAGCAGCTACAATGAGCAGTTCTTC	CASSLRYDGISSYNEQFF
-	TRBD1	TRBJ2-1	TRBV5-1	TGCGCCAGCAGCTTAGGGACAGGGAAAAATGAGCAGTTCTTC	CASSLGTGKNEQFF
-	-	TRBJ2-7	TRBV11-2	TGTGCCAGCAAGAAACCGGGAGTTTTACCGGGAGAGCAGTACTTC	CASKKPGVLPGEQYF
-	-	TRBJ2-1	TRBV7-9	TGTGCCAGCAGCTTAGCGAGTCTCGGTAACTCCTACAATGAGCAGTTCTTC	CASSLASLGNSYNEQFF
-	-	TRBJ2-1	TRBV19	TGTGCCAGTTCTAGTTACAATGAGCAGTTCTTC	CASSSYNEQFF
-	TRBD2	TRBJ2-3	TRBV7-2	TGTGCCAGCAGCTTAAAGACTAGCGGGAGGGCCAGGGGGACAGATACGCAGTATTTT	CASSLKTSGRARGTDTQYF
-	-	TRBJ2-6	TRBV5-1	TGCGCCAGCAGTCAGGGGGCCAACGTCCTGACTTTC	CASSQGANVLTF
once	TRBD1	TRBJ2-3	TRBV29-1	TGCAGCGTTGACAGGGGGATATCAGCAGATACGCAGTATTTT	CSVDRGISADTQYF
-	-	TRBJ2-1	TRBV28	TGTGCCAGCAGTTTTACCGAGTACAATGAGCAGTTCTTC	CASSFTEYNEQFF
-	-	TRBJ2-3	TRBV19	TGTGCCAGTAGGATGCCTAGCACAGATACGCAGTATTTT	CASRMPSTDTQYF
-	TRBD1	TRBJ1-5	TRBV28	TGTGCCAGCAGTAGAGGGGGGGGACAGTATAGCAATCAGCCCCAGCATTTT	CASSRGGGQYSNQPQHF
-	TRBD1	TRBJ2-7	TRBV19	TGTGCCAGTAGTAGATACCGGGGACAGGGTCCCTACGAGCAGTACTTC	CASSRYRGQGPYEQYF
-	-	TRBJ1-2	TRBV19	TGTGCCAGTAGGGAGGAGGACTATGGCTACACCTTC	CASREEDYGYTF
-	-	TRBJ1-1	TRBV5-5	TGTGCCAGCAGCTTGGGGGGCAGTGTGAACACTGAAGCTTTCTTT	CASSLGGSVNTEAFF
-	-	TRBJ2-3	TRBV6-1	TGTGCCAGCAGTGAAGCCGTCAATAGGGCGGAACCTCACACAGATACGCAGTATTTT	CASSEAVNRAEPHTDTQYF
-	-	TRBJ2-2	TRBV28	TGTGCCAGCAGTCCCCATGGGCCAACGAACACCGGGGAGCTGTTTTTT	CASSPHGPTNTGELFF
once	TRBD1	TRBJ1-5	TRBV15	TGTGCCACCAGCACCGACAGGGCCGTTAGCAATCAGCCCCAGCATTTT	CATSTDRAVSNQPQHF
few	TRBD1	TRBJ1-1	TRBV6-5	TGTGCCAGCAGTTACGGTTGGACAGGGGGCACTGAAGCTTTCTTT	CASSYGWTGGTEAFF
medium-sized	TRBD2	TRBJ2-3	TRBV6-4	TGTGCCAGCAGCTCACTAGCGGGGGGCACAGATACGCAGTATTTT	CASSSLAGGTDTQYF
-	TRBD1	TRBJ2-5	TRBV11-2	TGTGCCAGCAGCCGGGACAGGGGGCGCGTTCAGGGTGAGACCCAGTACTTC	CASSRDRGRVQGETQYF
-	TRBD2	TRBJ2-1	TRBV9	TGTGCCAGCAGTCCTAGCTGGGGGGGTTACAATGAGCAGTTCTTC	CASSPSWGGYNEQFF
-	TRBD2	TRBJ2-3	TRBV5-1	TGCGCCAGTACTAGCGGGAGGGCCCCAGATACGCAGTATTTT	CASTSGRAPDTQYF
-	TRBD1	TRBJ2-7	TRBV28	TGTGCCAGCAGTTTAGAGGGCAGGGGGCGCGAGCAGTACTTC	CASSLEGRGREQYF
few	-	TRBJ1-1	TRBV6-6	TGTGCCAGCAGTTACCACGGACCTAACACTGAAGCTTTCTTT	CASSYHGPNTEAFF
once	-	TRBJ1-4	TRBV4-1	TGCGCCAGCAGCCTGGGGACGCCCGTACCCCCTAATGAAAAACTGTTTTTT	CASSLGTPVPPNEKLFF
few	TRBD1	TRBJ2-1	TRBV7-8	TGTGCCAGCAGCCCCCAGGGGGCAGGGGATGAGCAGTTCTTC	CASSPQGAGDEQFF
-	-	TRBJ2-1	TRBV5-4	TGTGCCAGCAGCTTGGTCAGCTCCTACAATGAGCAGTTCTTC	CASSLVSSYNEQFF
-	-	TRBJ1-2	TRBV6-6	TGTGCCAGCAGTTACTCGACCGGGGAGGGCTACACCTTC	CASSYSTGEGYTF
-	-	TRBJ1-3	TRBV6-6	TGTGCCAGCAGTGAGAACAGGGCGACCATATATTTT	CASSENRATIYF
-	-	TRBJ2-2	TRBV5-4	TGTGCCAGCAGCCAAGTGGGCGGCGCCGGGGAGCTGTTTTTT	CASSQVGGAGELFF
-	-	TRBJ2-2	TRBV10-3	TGTGCCATCAGTGATCTGGGAGTTCAAAGCACCGGGGAGCTGTTTTTT	CAISDLGVQSTGELFF
-	-	TRBJ1-1	TRBV14	TGTGCCAGCAGCCAAGATCTCAGGGAGGTTGGAGGAGCTTTCTTT	CASSQDLREVGGAFF
-	-	TRBJ2-7	TRBV10-2	TGCGCCAGCAGCGGGACTCGGGGGAGGTACGAGCAGTACTTC	CASSGTRGRYEQYF
-	-	TRBJ2-1	TRBV6-1	TGTGCCTCCCTCAGACGGGGGCCTAACAATGAGCAGTTCTTC	CASLRRGPNNEQFF
-	-	TRBJ1-6	TRBV19	TGTGCCAGTAATCCAGAAAGATCCGGCAGGGGCAATTCACCCCTCCACTTT	CASNPERSGRGNSPLHF
-	TRBD2	TRBJ2-1	TRBV5-1	TGCGCCAGCAGCTTGGGACTAGCTGCGTTGGATGAGCAGTTCTTC	CASSLGLAALDEQFF
few	TRBD1	TRBJ2-7	TRBV6-5	TGTGCCAGCAGGGCAGACAGGGCAACAGAGCAGTACTTC	CASRADRATEQYF
once	-	TRBJ2-7	TRBV4-1	TGCGCCAGCAGCCAAGAGGGGGACCGAGCGGATACTACCTACGAGCAGTACTTC	CASSQEGDRADTTYEQYF
-	-	TRBJ2-3	TRBV9	TGTGCCAGCAGCGCTGCCGGGACGGATTTCACAGATACGCAGTATTTT	CASSAAGTDFTDTQYF
once	TRBD2	TRBJ2-1	TRBV7-9	TGTGCCAGCAGCCCGGGGGGGAATGAGCAGTTCTTC	CASSPGGNEQFF
-	-	TRBJ2-1	TRBV2	TGTGCCACAGGGAAGGACCGGAGCTCCTACAATGAGCAGTTCTTC	CATGKDRSSYNEQFF
-	TRBD1	TRBJ1-1	TRBV29-1	TGCAGCGTTGTCCGCGACAGGGCGGACACTGAAGCTTTCTTT	CSVVRDRADTEAFF
-	-	TRBJ2-5	TRBV28	TGTGCCACCGATGGCGGCAGCCAAGAGACCCAGTACTTC	CATDGGSQETQYF
-	TRBD1	TRBJ1-4	TRBV27	TGTGCCAGCAGACGCGGGGCCGGGACAGGGGGCCTTACTAATGAAAAACTGTTTTTT	CASRRGAGTGGLTNEKLFF